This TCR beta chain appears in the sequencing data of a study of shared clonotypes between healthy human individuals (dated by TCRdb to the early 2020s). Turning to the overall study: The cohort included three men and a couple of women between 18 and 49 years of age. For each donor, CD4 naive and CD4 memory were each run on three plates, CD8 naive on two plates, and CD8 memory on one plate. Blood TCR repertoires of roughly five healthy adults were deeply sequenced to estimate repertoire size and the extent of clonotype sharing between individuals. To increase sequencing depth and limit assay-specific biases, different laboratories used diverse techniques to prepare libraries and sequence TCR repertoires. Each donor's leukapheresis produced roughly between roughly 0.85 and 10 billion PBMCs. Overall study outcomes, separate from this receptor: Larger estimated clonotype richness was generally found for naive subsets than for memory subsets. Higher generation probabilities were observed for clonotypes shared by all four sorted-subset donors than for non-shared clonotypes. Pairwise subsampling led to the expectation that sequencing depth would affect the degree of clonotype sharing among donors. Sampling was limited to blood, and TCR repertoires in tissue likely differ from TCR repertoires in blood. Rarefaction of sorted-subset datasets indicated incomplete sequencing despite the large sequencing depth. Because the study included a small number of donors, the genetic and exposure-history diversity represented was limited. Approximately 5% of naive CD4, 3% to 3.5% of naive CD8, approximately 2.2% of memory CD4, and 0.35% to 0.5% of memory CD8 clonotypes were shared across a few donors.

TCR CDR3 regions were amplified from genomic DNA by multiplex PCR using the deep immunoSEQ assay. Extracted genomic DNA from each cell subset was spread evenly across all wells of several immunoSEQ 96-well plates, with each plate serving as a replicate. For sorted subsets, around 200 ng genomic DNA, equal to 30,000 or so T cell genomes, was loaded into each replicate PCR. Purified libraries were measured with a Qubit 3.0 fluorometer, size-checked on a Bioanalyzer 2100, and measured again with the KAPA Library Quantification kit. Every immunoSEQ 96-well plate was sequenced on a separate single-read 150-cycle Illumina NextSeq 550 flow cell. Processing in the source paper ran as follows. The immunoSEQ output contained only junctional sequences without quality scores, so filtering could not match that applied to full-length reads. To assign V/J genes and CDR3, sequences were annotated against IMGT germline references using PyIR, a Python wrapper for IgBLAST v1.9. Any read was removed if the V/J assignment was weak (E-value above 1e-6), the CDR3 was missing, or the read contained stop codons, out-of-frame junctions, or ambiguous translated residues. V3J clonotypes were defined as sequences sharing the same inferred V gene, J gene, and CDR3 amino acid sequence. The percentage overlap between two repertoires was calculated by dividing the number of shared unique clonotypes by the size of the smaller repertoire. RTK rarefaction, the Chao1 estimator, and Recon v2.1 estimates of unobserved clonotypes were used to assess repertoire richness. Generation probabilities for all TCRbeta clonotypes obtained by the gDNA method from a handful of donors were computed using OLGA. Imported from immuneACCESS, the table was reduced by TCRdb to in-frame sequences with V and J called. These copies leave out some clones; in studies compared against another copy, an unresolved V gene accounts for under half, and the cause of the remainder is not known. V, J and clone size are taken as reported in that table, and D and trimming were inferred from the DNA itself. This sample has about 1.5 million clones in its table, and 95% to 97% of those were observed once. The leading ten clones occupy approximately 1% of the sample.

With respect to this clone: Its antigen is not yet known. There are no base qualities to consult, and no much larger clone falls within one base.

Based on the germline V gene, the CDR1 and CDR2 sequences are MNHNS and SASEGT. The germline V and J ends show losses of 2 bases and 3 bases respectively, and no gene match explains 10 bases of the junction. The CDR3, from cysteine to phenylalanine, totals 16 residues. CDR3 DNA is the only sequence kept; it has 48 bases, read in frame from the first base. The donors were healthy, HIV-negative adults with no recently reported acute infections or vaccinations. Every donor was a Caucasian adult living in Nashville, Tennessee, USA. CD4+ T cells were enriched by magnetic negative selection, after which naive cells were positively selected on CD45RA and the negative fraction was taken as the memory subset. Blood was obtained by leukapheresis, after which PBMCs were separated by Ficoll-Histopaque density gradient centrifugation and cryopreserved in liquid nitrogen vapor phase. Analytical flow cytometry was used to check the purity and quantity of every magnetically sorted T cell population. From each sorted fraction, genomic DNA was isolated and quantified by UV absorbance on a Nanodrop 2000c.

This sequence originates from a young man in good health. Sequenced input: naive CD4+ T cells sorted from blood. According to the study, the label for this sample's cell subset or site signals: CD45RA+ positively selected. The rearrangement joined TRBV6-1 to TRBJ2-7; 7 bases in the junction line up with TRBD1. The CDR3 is CASSESIFYRGYEQYF. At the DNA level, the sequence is TGTGCCAGCAGTGAATCTATATTTTACAGGGGCTACGAGCAGTACTTC.